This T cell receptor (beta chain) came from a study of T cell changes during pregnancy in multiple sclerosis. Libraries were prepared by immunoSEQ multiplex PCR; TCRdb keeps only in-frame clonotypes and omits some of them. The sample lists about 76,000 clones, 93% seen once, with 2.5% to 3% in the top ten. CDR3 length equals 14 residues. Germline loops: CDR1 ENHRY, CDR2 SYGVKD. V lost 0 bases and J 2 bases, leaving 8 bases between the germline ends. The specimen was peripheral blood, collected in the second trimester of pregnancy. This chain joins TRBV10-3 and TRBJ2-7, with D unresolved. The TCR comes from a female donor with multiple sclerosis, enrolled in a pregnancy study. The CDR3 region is CAISESIDTYEQYF. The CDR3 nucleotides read TGTGCCATCAGTGAGTCGATAGACACCTACGAGCAGTACTTC.